What follows is one T cell receptor (beta chain) and its context. The entry originates in a study of blood T cell repertoires in COVID-19. Looking at the study overall: The United States, Italy and Spain provided the acute and convalescent COVID-19 samples. In each case, the material was cDNA or gDNA derived from T cells, B-cell-depleted T cells, or PBMCs.

Source study methods: Reference gene primer amplification in the assay estimated nucleated cell counts. Profiled with immunoSEQ multiplex PCR; TCRdb holds only in-frame clones, not every one. The V and J calls and clone size are taken from that table; D and trimming were inferred from the DNA. The sample carries approximately 94,000 clones, just over 85% recorded once. The TCR originated in a human donor in a cohort sampled during active COVID-19. The sequenced material came from peripheral blood.

CDR3 loop: CASSVTGGRDTQYF. CDR3 nucleotides: TGTGCCAGCAGTGTTACAGGGGGCCGGGATACGCAGTATTTT. This sequence joins TRBV25-1 and TRBJ2-3; 9 bases fit TRBD1. CDR1 and CDR2 from the germline V gene are MGHDK and SYGVNS. V was pared by 4 bases and J by 6 bases, with 5 bases of the junction left unmatched. This CDR3 has 14 amino acids.